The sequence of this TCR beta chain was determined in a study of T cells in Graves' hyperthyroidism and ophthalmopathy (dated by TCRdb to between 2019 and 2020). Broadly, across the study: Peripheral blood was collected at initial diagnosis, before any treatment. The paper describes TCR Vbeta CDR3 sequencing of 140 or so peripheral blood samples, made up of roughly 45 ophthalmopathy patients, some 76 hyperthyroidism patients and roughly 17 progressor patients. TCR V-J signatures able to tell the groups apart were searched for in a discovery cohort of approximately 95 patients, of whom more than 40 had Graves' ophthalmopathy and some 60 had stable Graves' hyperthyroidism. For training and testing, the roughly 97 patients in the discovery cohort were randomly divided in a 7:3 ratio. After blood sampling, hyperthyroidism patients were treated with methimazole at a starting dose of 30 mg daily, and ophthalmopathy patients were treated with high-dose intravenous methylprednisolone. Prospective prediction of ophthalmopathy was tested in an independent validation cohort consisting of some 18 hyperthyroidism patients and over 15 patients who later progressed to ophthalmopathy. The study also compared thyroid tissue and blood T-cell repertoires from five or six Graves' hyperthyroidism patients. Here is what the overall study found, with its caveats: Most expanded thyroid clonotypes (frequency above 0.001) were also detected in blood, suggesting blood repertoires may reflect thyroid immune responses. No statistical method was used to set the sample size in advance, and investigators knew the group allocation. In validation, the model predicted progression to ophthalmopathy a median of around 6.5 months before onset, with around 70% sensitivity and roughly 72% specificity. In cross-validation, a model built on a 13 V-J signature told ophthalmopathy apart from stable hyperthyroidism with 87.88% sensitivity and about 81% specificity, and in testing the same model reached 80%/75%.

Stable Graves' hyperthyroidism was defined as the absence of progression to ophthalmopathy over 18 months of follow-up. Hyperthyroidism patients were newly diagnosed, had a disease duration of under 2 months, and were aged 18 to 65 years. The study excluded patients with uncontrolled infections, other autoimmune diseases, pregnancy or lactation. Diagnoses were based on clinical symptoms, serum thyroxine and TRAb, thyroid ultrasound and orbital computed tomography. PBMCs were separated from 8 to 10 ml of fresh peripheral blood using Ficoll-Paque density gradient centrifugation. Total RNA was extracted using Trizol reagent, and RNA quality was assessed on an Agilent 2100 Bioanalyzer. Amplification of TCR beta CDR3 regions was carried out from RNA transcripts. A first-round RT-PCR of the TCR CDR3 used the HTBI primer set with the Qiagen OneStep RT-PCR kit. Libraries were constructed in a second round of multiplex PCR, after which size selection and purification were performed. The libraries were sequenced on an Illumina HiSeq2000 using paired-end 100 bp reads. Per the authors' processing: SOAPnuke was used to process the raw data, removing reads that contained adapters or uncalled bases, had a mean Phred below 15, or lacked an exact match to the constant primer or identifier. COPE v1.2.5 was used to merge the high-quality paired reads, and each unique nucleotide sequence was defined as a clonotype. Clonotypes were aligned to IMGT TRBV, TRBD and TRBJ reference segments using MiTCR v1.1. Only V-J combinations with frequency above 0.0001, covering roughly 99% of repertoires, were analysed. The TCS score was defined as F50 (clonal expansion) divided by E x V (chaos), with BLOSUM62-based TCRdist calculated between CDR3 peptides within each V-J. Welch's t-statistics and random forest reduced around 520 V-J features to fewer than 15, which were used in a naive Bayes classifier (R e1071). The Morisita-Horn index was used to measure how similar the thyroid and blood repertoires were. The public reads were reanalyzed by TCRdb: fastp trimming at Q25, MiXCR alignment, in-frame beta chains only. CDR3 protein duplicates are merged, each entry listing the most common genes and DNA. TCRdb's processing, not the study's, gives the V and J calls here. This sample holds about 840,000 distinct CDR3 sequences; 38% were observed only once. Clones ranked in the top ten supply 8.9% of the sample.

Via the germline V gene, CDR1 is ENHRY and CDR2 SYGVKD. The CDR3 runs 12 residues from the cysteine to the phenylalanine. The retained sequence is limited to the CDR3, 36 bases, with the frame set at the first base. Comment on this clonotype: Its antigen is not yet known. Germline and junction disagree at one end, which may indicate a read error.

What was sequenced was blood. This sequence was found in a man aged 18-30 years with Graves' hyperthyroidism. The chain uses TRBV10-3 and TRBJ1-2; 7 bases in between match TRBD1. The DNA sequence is TGTGCCATCTTCGGACAGGAGCCAAGCTATACCTTC. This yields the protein CAIFGQEPSYTF.